The 24 T cell receptor beta chains below all came from one sample that was sequenced in a study of blood T cells in healthy people across ages. Primers used in a second PCR of roughly 7 to 12 cycles were a sample-barcoded 5' primer and a J-beta primer mix. Each CDR3 protein is one row after TCRdb ran MiXCR on the 5' RACE reads. The profile shows 600,000 to 850,000 distinct CDR3 sequences, around a quarter of them singletons. The data were also submitted as part of a second study, on T cells of mothers and their children.

Sequencing input: blood. The source of these receptors is a boy younger than 18 in good health.

This clonotype was seen a handful of times. V is TRBV9 and J is TRBJ2-3, with D perhaps matching TRBD1 (5 bases). Germline V gene data show CDR1 as SGDLS and CDR2 as YYNGEE. CDR3 length: 16 residues. V lost 0 bases and J lost 5, with 16 bases in between. The CDR3 region has the DNA TGTGCCAGCAGCGTAGAGGGTGGCTGGGGCGGAGATACGCAGTATTTT. Translated, it gives CASSVEGGWGGDTQYF.

This clonotype was counted a few times. The J gene is TRBJ1-2, the V gene TRBV29-1; D gene ambiguous. The V gene's germline CDR1 is SQVTM and CDR2 ANQGSEA. The CDR3 is 14 amino acids. The germline V and J ends were trimmed by 4 bases and 0 bases, with 12 bases remaining between them. CDR3 residues: CSVAAKLSNYGYTF. DNA for the CDR3: TGCAGCGTTGCCGCAAAACTATCTAACTATGGCTACACCTTC.

This chain uses TRBV5-5 with TRBJ1-1; 7 bases are a match to TRBD1. The CDR3 consists of 16 residues. V lost 4 bases, J lost 7 bases, and 16 bases stayed unmatched. Germline V gene lookup returns CDR1 SGHKS and CDR2 YYEKEE (reference sequence). The CDR3 reads CASSPGVSQGKGEAFF. The DNA of the CDR3 is TGTGCCAGCAGCCCCGGGGTCTCACAGGGGAAGGGTGAAGCTTTCTTT.

V gene TRBV16 combines with J gene TRBJ2-5, with a possible D match to TRBD1 (6 bases). V was pared by 8 bases and J by 0 bases, with 19 bases between. CDR1 and CDR2 (germline): KGHSY, FQNENV. CDR3 length: 16 residues. CDR3 residues: CASHHLQGPYQETQYF. The CDR3 coding sequence is TGTGCCAGCCATCATCTACAGGGACCATACCAAGAGACCCAGTACTTC.

This clonotype has just a few counts. This chain joins TRBV2 and TRBJ2-5, with TRBD2 matching 10 bases. Matching the DNA end better, TRBJ2-7 makes the J call doubtful. CDR1 and CDR2 from the germline V gene are SNHLY and FYNNEI. The CDR3 covers 16 residues. CDR3 sequence: CASSVSDSGGAYEQYF. CDR3 nucleotides: TGTGCCAGCAGTGTCAGTGACAGCGGGGGGGCTTACGAGCAGTACTTC.

A few counts support this clonotype. The chain carries TRBV28 and TRBJ2-1; TRBD2 matches at 8 bases. V trimming: 8 bases; J trimming: 2 bases; junction bases outside the gene matches: 2. The CDR3 is 13 residues long. Germline CDR1 and CDR2: MDHEN and SYDVKM. In DNA form, the CDR3 reads TGTGCCAGCCACGGGAGGGCCTACAATGAGCAGTTCTTC. The encoded protein is CASHGRAYNEQFF.

There are a few counts of this clonotype. J is TRBJ2-1 and V is TRBV28, with 10 bases matching TRBD1. The closer fit of TRBJ2-5 to the DNA end suggests the J call may be wrong. The CDR3 extends over 17 amino acids. In germline, CDR1 is MDHEN, CDR2 SYDVKM. In nucleotides, the CDR3 is TGTGCCAGCAGTTCCCTTTCGGGACAGGGGAGGCAAGAGACCCAGTACTTC. Its translation: CASSSLSGQGRQETQYF.

The V gene is TRBV12-5, the J gene TRBJ2-5, with D uncertain. Matching the DNA end better, TRBJ2-7 makes the J call doubtful. Germline loops: CDR1 LGHNT, CDR2 FRNRAP. The CDR3 spans 15 residues. CDR3 nucleotides: TGTGCTAGTGGTTTGCCCCGGCTTAACACCTACGAGCAGTACTTC. Translation gives CASGLPRLNTYEQYF.

CDR3 region: CASSFGTDSSYEQYF. The CDR3 DNA is TGCGCCAGCAGCTTCGGGACGGATAGCTCCTACGAGCAGTACTTC. The chain combines TRBV5-1 with TRBJ2-7; D assignment may be TRBD1 or TRBD2 (5 bases each). V lost 2 bases, J lost 0 bases, and 12 bases lay in between. Germline lookup yields CDR1 SGHRS and CDR2 YFSETQ. This CDR3 is built from 15 residues. The full variable domain, rest sourced from reference TRBV5-1 and TRBJ2-7, is KAGVTQTPRYLIKTRGQQVTLSCSPISGHRSVSWYQQTPGQGLQFLFEYFSETQRNKGNFPGRFSGRQFSNSRSEMNVSTLELGDSALYLCASSFGTDSSYEQYFGPGTRLTVT.

The chain uses TRBV11-2 and TRBJ2-1; D remains unclear. The CDR3 extends over 14 amino acids. The V gene's germline CDR1 is SGHAT and CDR2 FQNNGV. With 5 bases removed from V and 6 bases from J, the gap between germline ends came to 14 bases. CDR3 sequence: CASSGRIVSNEQFF. For the CDR3, the DNA is TGTGCCAGCAGCGGAAGAATAGTGTCCAATGAGCAGTTCTTC.

This clonotype has just a few counts. The CDR3 DNA reads as TGTGCCAGCAGTTTATCTGGACATAACACTGAAGCTTTCTTT. Translation gives CASSLSGHNTEAFF. The rearrangement uses TRBV27 and TRBJ1-1, with D possibly being TRBD1 (5 bases). V was shortened by 0 bases and J by 2 bases, with 7 bases between the two germline ends. CDR1 and CDR2 (germline): MNHEY, SMNVEV (reference sequence). CDR3 length equals 14 residues.

The sample holds a few counts of this clonotype. The chain joins TRBV20-1 to TRBJ2-3; perhaps TRBD2 as D (6 bases). CDR3 length: 12 amino acids. Germline CDR1 and CDR2: DFQATT and SNEGSKA (reference sequence). CDR3 loop: CGLLAVTDTQYF. The CDR3 DNA reads TGCGGTCTACTAGCAGTCACAGATACGCAGTATTTT.

Points on this clonotype: One end of the junction does not line up with germline, which may come from a read error. The chain employs TRBV7-9 and TRBJ2-5; 7 bases fit TRBD1. Per the germline V gene, CDR1 is SEHNR and CDR2 is FQNEAQ (reference sequence). This CDR3 has 17 residues. CDR3 nucleotides: TGTGCCAGCAGCTTTATCCCAGCAGGGGGTTACCAACAGACCCAGTACTTC. This translates into CASSFIPAGGYQQTQYF. Supplemented by reference TRBV7-9 and TRBJ2-5, the full variable domain reads DTGVSQNPRHKITKRGQNVTFRCDPISEHNRLYWYRQTLGQGPEFLTYFQNEAQLEKSRLLSDRFSAERPKGSFSTLEIQRTEQGDSAMYLCASSFIPAGGYQQTQYFGPGTRLLVL.

The chain employs TRBV20-1 and TRBJ2-5; 7 bases are a match to TRBD2. This CDR3 is 13 amino acids long. Germline-derived CDR1 and CDR2 are DFQATT and SNEGSKA (reference sequence). Trimming took 5 bases from V and 4 from J; bases not matched to a gene: 7. The CDR3 sequence is CSASWGGAETQYF. The CDR3 coding sequence is TGCAGTGCTTCATGGGGAGGGGCAGAGACCCAGTACTTC.

The chain has TRBV3-1 and TRBJ2-7; D is uncertain. The V end was cut by 0 bases, the J end by 1 base, with 7 bases between. The CDR3 extends over 14 amino acids. Germline CDR1 reads LGHDT; CDR2 reads YNNKEL (reference sequence). For the CDR3, the DNA is TGTGCCAGCAGCCAAGATCACCAGTCCTACGAGCAGTACTTC. Residues: CASSQDHQSYEQYF.

This clonotype turned up a few times. Here the CDR3 reads CASSLDSGKNIQYF. The CDR3 region has the DNA TGCGCCAGCAGCTTGGATAGCGGCAAAAACATTCAGTACTTC. The chain carries TRBV5-1 and TRBJ2-4; a weak D match, TRBD2 (6 bases). The length of the CDR3 is 14 residues. With 0 bases removed from V and 3 bases from J, the gap between germline ends came to 7 bases. Germline V gives CDR1 SGHRS, CDR2 YFSETQ.

This clonotype was counted a few times. V gene TRBV12-3 or TRBV12-4 combines with J gene TRBJ1-2, with D unclear. Between the trimmed V and J ends, which lost 7 bases and 2 bases, there was a span of 11 bases. This CDR3 comprises 13 residues. The DNA for the CDR3 is TGTGCCAGCACCCTCGGGCCCAACTATGGCTACACCTTC. This sequence encodes CASTLGPNYGYTF.

CDR3 residues: CSVGGGQESRGYGYTF. The CDR3 coding sequence is TGCAGCGTTGGAGGGGGGCAAGAGAGCAGGGGCTATGGCTACACCTTC. The chain combines TRBV29-1 with TRBJ1-2; a weak D match, TRBD1 (6 bases). The CDR3 consists of 16 residues. With 4 bases removed from V and 4 bases from J, the gap between germline ends came to 22 bases. Germline values: CDR1 SQVTM, CDR2 ANQGSEA.

The rearrangement links TRBV29-1 to TRBJ1-4, with 8 bases matching TRBD1. Trimming took 4 bases from V and 8 from J; bases not matched to a gene: 6. Germline V gene data show CDR1 as SQVTM and CDR2 as ANQGSEA. The CDR3 has 13 residues. CDR3 amino acids: CSVATGVAEKLFF. Here the CDR3 DNA reads TGCAGCGTTGCGACAGGGGTAGCGGAAAAACTGTTTTTT.

The table lists this clonotype with a few counts. The chain couples TRBV12-3 or TRBV12-4 to TRBJ2-4, with D perhaps TRBD1 or TRBD2 (6 bases each). V was trimmed by 3 bases and J by 5 bases, leaving 23 bases between them. The CDR3 consists of 18 residues. The CDR3, as DNA: TGTGCCAGCAGTTTTTGGAACAGGGAGGCGTCGGGGGAAAACATTCAGTACTTC. It translates to CASSFWNREASGENIQYF.

This chain joins TRBV27 and TRBJ2-4; a weak D match, TRBD1 (5 bases). V was clipped by 6 bases and J by 12 bases, with 21 bases between them. Germline values: CDR1 MNHEY, CDR2 SMNVEV (reference sequence). The CDR3 is 14 amino acids. CDR3 residues: CASRGAGASTGQYF. The CDR3, as DNA: TGTGCCAGCAGAGGGGCTGGTGCTTCTACGGGTCAGTACTTC.

In its sample, this clonotype was seen a few times. The chain is built from TRBV7-9 and TRBJ2-1; 8 positions agree with TRBD1. Unmatched junction bases numbered 6, after V lost 5 bases and J lost 6 bases. Germline values: CDR1 SEHNR, CDR2 FQNEAQ (reference sequence). The CDR3 covers 14 residues. CDR3 loop: CASSQRDRSNEQFF. The CDR3 nucleotides are TGTGCCAGCAGCCAGAGGGACAGGAGCAATGAGCAGTTCTTC.

V usage is TRBV7-3 and J usage is TRBJ2-2; D is unclear. V shed 5 bases and J shed 7 bases, with 17 bases lying between them. From germline, CDR1 is SGHTA and CDR2 FQGTGA. CDR3 length: 15 amino acids. CDR3 in DNA: TGTGCCAGCAGCCCCCGCCGGCGAGTCCGCGGGGAGCTGTTTTTT. Protein sequence: CASSPRRRVRGELFF. Looking up the rest from reference TRBV7-3 and TRBJ2-2 gives the full variable domain: GAGVSQTPSNKVTEKGKYVELRCDPISGHTALYWYRQSLGQGPEFLIYFQGTGAADDSGLPNDRFFAVRPEGSVSTLKIQRTERGDSAVYLCASSPRRRVRGELFFGEGSRLTVL.

The rearrangement links TRBV7-6 to TRBJ2-1, with 9 nucleotides matching TRBD2. Trimming cost V 2 bases and J 0 bases; bases outside gene matches: 5. The CDR3 runs 17 residues. CDR1 and CDR2 (germline): SGHVS, FNYEAQ. The CDR3 DNA follows: TGTGCCAGCAGCTTATATAAGCGGGAGGCCTCCTACAATGAGCAGTTCTTC. Its protein is CASSLYKREASYNEQFF.